This is a list of T cell receptor beta chains from one sample in a study of blood T cell repertoires in COVID-19. The protocol was immunoSEQ multiplex PCR, while the TCRdb copy is restricted to in-frame clones and leaves out a portion. This sample has about 190,000 clones, with roughly 88% found just once. The sample consisted of PBMCs or T cells enriched from blood (not recorded which). The receptors here all came from a man aged 40-55 years with acute COVID-19. The CDR3 runs from the conserved cysteine through the conserved F or W.

TRBV7-3	TRBJ2-3	14	CASSDRGSGDTQYF
TRBV19	TRBJ1-2	11	CASSMLLVYTF
TRBV3-1/TRBV3-2	TRBJ2-7	14	CASSPTTSGGNEYF
TRBV7-9	TRBJ2-3	16	CASSQGTSGFTDTQYF
TRBV7-7	TRBJ2-1	13	CASSLGPYNEQFF
TRBV10-3	TRBJ2-5	15	CAISDQLAGQETQYF
TRBV25-1	TRBJ1-6	15	CASSETSNWNSPLHF
TRBV7-9	TRBJ1-2	14	CASSLGGRADGYTF
TRBV24-1	TRBJ2-1	14	CATSDFWRGEEQFF
TRBV27	TRBJ2-4	18	CASSPELAGGTDKNIQYF
TRBV29-1	TRBJ1-1	13	CSVEWQGGAGAFF
TRBV19	TRBJ2-6	19	CASSPRDSTLNSGANVLTF
TRBV18	TRBJ2-1	15	CASSPNGDSYNEQFF
TRBV28	TRBJ1-3	13	CASTRTGFDTIYF
TRBV5-4	TRBJ2-5	13	CASSLAGPETQYF
TRBV5-1	TRBJ2-2	16	CASSFSRQGNTGELFF
TRBV6-5	TRBJ2-7	15	CASSYSRGQVSEQYF
TRBV9	TRBJ2-2	15	CASTPGGQGSGELFF
TRBV6-5	TRBJ2-3	15	CASTMGAGGRDTQYF
TRBV6-5	TRBJ2-7	14	CASSRDSTSYEQYF
TRBV27	TRBJ1-4	16	CASSSDPTGTMEKLFF
TRBV7-8	TRBJ1-5	17	CASSSDSGGGFNQPQHF
TRBV28	TRBJ2-7	15	CASTLGGGNPYEQYF
TRBV7-9	TRBJ1-3	16	CASSPKAARSGNTIYF
TRBV19	TRBJ1-4	13	CASRDRGPEKLFF
TRBV6-5	TRBJ1-5	13	CASSKKRGQPQHF
TRBV18	TRBJ2-7	14	CASSRTGGSYEQYF
TRBV24-1	TRBJ2-5	16	CATSDSSDWHQETQYF
TRBV7-2	TRBJ1-6	16	CASSLAAGSYNSPLHF
TRBV5-6	TRBJ2-5	15	CASSGGTLSGETQYF
TRBV6-6	TRBJ2-7	14	CASSWTGSSYEQYF
TRBV4-1	TRBJ2-5	16	CASSLVNSPRQETQYF
TRBV29-1	TRBJ2-3	17	CSVIGGLAEASTDTQYF
TRBV5-8	TRBJ2-7	13	CASTRTGWHEQYF
TRBV6-1	TRBJ2-7	15	CASSESRGPSYEQYF
TRBV3-1/TRBV3-2	TRBJ2-1	13	CASGQGGNNEQFF